The count of the clone carrying this TCR beta chain is one. CDR1 SGHRS and CDR2 YFSETQ come from the germline V gene. The CDR3 is 17 residues long. V lost 1 base, J lost 0 bases, and 3 bases stayed unmatched. The sample belongs to a study of identical twins. TCRdb itself ran the 5' RACE reads through MiXCR, one entry per CDR3 protein. Of some 1,600,000 distinct CDR3 sequences listed, less than 40% are singletons. The receptor was isolated from a newborn girl in good health. J is TRBJ2-3 and V is TRBV5-1; 12 bases are shared with TRBD2. Sequencing input: cord blood. CDR3 DNA sequence: TGCGCCAGCAGCTTGATTACTAGCGGGGGGAGCACAGATACGCAGTATTTT. Amino acid sequence: CASSLITSGGSTDTQYF.